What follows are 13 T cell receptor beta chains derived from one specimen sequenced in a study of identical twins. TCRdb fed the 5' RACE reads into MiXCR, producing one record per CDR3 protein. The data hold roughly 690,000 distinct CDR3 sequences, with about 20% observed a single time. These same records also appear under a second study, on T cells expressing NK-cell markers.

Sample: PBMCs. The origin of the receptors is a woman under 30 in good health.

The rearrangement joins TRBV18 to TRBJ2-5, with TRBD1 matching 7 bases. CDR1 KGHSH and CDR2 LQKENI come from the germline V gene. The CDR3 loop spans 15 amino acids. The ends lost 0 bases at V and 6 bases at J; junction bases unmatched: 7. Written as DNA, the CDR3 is TGTGCCAGCTCACCACCGGAAGGGGGCGAAAAGACCCAGTACTTC. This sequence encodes CASSPPEGGEKTQYF.

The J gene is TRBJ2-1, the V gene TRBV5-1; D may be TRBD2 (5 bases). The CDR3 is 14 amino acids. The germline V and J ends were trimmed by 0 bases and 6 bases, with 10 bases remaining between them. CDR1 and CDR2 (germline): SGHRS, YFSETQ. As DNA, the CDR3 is TGCGCCAGCAGCTTGGCCCAGCGGTTCAATGAGCAGTTCTTC. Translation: CASSLAQRFNEQFF.

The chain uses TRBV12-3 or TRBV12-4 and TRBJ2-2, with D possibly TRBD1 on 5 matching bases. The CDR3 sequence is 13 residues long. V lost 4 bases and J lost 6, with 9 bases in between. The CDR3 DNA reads TGTGCCAGCAGTTCGCCAGGGTCCGGGGAGCTGTTTTTT. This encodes CASSSPGSGELFF.

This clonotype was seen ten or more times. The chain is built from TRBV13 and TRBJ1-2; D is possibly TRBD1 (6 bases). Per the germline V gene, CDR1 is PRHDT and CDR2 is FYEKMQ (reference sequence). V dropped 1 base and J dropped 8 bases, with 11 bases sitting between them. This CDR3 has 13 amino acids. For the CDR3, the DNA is TGTGCCAGCAGCTTAGAGGGGGACGACGGCTACACCTTC. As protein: CASSLEGDDGYTF.

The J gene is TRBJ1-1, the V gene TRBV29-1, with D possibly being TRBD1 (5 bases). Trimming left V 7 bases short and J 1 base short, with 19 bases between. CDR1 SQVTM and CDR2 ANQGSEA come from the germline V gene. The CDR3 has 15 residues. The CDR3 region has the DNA TGCAGCGAGCCACATCCCAGGGTTCAGAACACTGAAGCTTTCTTT. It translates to CSEPHPRVQNTEAFF. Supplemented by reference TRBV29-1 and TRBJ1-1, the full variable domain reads SAVISQKPSRDICQRGTSLTIQCQVDSQVTMMFWYRQQPGQSLTLIATANQGSEATYESGFVIDKFPISRPNLTFSTLTVSNMSPEDSSIYLCSEPHPRVQNTEAFFGQGTRLTVV.

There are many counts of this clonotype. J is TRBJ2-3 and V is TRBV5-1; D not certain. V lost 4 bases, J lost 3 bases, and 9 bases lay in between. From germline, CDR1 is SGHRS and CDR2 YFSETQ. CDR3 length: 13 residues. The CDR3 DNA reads TGCGCCAGCAGCATGGGTCAGACAGATACGCAGTATTTT. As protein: CASSMGQTDTQYF.

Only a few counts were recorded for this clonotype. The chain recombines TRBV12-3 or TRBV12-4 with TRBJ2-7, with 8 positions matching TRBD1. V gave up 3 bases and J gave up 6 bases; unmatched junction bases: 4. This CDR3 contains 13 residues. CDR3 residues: CASSFVQGGEQYF. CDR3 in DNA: TGTGCCAGCAGTTTTGTACAGGGGGGCGAGCAGTACTTC.

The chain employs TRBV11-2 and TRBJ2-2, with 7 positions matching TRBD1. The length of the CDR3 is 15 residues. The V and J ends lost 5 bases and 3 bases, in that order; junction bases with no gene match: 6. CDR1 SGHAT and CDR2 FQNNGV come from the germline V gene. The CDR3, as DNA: TGTGCCAGCAGCCGTAACAGGGGCGACACCGGGGAGCTGTTTTTT. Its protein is CASSRNRGDTGELFF.

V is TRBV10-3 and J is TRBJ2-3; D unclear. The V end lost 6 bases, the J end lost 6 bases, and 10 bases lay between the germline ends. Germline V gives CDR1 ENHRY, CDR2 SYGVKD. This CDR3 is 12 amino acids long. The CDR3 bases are TGTGCCATCAGCCTCCTGGGGGATACGCAGTATTTT. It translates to CAISLLGDTQYF.

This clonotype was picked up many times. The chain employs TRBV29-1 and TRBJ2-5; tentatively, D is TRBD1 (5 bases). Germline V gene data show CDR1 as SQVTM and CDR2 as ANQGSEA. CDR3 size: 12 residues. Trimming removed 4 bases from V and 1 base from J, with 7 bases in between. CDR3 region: CSVGQLQETQYF. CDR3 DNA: TGCAGCGTTGGACAGCTCCAAGAGACCCAGTACTTC.

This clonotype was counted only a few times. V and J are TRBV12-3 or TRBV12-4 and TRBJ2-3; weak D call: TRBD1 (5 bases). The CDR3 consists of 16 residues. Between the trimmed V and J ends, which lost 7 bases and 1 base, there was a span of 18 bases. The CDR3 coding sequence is TGTGCCAGCACCCACTCAGGGCTTTTTGGCACAGATACGCAGTATTTT. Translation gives CASTHSGLFGTDTQYF.

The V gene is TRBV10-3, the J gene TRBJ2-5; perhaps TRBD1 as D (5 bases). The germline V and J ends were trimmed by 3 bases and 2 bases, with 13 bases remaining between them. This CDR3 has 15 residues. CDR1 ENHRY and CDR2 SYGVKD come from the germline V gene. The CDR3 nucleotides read TGTGCCATCAGTGAACCGCAGGGCTTACAAGAGACCCAGTACTTC. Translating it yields CAISEPQGLQETQYF.

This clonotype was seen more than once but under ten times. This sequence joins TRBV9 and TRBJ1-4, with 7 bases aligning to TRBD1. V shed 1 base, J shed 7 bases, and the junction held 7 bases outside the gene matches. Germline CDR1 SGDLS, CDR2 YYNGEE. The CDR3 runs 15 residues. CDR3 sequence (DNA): TGTGCCAGCAGCGTACGCCAGGGGGGAAGTGAAAAACTGTTTTTT. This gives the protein CASSVRQGGSEKLFF.